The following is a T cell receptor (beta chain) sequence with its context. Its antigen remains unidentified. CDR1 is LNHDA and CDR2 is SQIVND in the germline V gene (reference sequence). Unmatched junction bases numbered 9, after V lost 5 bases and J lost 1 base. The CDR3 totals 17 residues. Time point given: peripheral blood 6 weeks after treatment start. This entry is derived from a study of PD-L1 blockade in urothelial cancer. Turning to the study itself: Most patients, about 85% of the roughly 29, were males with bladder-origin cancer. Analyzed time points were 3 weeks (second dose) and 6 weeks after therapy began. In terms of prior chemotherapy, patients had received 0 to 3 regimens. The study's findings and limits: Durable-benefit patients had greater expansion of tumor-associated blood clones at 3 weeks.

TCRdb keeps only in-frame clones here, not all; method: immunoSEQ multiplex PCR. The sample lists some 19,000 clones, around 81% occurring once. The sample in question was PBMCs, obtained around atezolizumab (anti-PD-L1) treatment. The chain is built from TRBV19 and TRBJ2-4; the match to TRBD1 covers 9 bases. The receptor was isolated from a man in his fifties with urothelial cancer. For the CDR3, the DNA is TGTGCCAGTAGTGGACCGGGACAGGGTACGGCCAAAAACATTCAGTACTTC. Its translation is CASSGPGQGTAKNIQYF.